This T cell receptor beta chain was retrieved from a study of T cell responses to AZD1222 COVID-19 vaccine. Background on the study: Recipients boosted at about 4 weeks or about 12 weeks are pooled.

Points on this clone: The antigen remains undetermined.

The CDR3 extends over 14 amino acids. Deletions cut 4 bases from V and 0 bases from J, with 7 bases between. CDR1 and CDR2 from the germline V gene are LGHDT and YNNKEL (reference sequence). Here immunoSEQ multiplex PCR was the method, and the copy in TCRdb shows in-frame clones only, minus some. In the table there are 120,000 to 150,000 clones, approximately 88% of which are singletons. Whole-study results and caveats: Dominant at 160-218 and 743-854, vaccine-associated CD4 TCRs also spanned spike. Two doses of AZD1222 preceded a rise in Spike-specific TCR breadth and depth. Recipients of AZD1222 seropositive at baseline numbered only 5 to 7.

The clonotype originates from an adult in good health. The sequenced sample was peripheral blood, obtained on day 0 of AZD1222 vaccination. V usage is TRBV3-1 (or the pseudogene TRBV3-2) and J usage is TRBJ1-3; possibly TRBD1 for D (6 bases). The DNA for the CDR3 is TGTGCCAGCAGCCGGGACATCTCTGGAAACACCATATATTTT. Amino acids: CASSRDISGNTIYF.